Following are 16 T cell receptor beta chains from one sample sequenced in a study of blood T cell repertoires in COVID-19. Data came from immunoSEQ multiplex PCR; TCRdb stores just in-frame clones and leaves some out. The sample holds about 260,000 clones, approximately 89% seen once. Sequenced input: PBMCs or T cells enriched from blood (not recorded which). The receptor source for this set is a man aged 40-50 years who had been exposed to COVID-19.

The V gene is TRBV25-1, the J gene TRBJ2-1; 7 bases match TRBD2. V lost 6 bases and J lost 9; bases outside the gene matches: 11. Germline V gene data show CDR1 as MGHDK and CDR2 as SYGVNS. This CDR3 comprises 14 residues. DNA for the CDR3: TGTGCCAGCAGGGGGAGGGGACGAACGGGTGAGCAGTTCTTC. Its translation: CASRGRGRTGEQFF.

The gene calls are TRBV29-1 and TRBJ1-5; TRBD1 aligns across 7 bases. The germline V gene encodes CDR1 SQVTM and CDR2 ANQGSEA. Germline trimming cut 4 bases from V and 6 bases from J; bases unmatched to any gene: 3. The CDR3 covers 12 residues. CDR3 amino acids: CSVGTGGQPQHF. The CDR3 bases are TGCAGCGTTGGGACAGGCGGTCAGCCCCAGCATTTT.

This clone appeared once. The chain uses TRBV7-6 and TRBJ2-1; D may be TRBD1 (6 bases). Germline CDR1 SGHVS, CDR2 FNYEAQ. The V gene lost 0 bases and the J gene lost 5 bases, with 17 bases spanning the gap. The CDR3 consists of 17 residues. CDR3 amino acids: CASSLAVRTEVNNEQFF. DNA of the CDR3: TGTGCCAGCAGCTTAGCGGTTAGGACAGAAGTAAACAATGAGCAGTTCTTC.

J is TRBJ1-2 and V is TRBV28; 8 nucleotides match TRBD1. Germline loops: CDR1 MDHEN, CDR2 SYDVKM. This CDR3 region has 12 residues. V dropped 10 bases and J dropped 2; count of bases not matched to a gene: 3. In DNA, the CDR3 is TGTGCCACCCAGGGGGCCAACTATGGCTACACCTTC. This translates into CATQGANYGYTF.

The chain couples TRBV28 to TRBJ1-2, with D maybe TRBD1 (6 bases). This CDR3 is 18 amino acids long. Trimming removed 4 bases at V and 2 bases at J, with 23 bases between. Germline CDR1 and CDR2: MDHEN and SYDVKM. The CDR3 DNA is TGTGCCAGCAGTTCAGAACAGGGTATACCCGAAGGGAACTATGGCTACACCTTC. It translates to CASSSEQGIPEGNYGYTF.

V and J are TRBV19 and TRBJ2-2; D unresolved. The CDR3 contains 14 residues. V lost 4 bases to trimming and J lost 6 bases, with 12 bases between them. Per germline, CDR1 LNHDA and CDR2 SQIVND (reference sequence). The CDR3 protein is CASSTDRVAGELFF. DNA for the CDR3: TGTGCCAGTAGTACAGACCGTGTCGCCGGGGAGCTGTTTTTT.

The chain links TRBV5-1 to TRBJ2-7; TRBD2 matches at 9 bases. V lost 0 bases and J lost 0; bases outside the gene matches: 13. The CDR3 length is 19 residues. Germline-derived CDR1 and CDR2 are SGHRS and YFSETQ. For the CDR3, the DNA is TGCGCCAGCAGCTTGGTGGGTAGCGGGAGCCCCGTCTTCTCCTACGAGCAGTACTTC. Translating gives CASSLVGSGSPVFSYEQYF.

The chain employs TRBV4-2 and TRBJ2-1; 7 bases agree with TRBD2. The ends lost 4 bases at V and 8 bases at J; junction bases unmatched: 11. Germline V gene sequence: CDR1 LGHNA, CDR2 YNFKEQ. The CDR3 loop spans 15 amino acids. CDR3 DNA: TGTGCCAGCAGCCCCGAGAGACTAGCAAGCGATGAGCAGTTCTTC. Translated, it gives CASSPERLASDEQFF.

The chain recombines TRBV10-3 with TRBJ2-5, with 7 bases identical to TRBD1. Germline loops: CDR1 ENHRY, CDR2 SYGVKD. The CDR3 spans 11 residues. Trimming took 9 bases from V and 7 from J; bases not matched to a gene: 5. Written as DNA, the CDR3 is TGTGCCATGGACAGGATAGGGACCCAGTACTTC. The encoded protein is CAMDRIGTQYF.

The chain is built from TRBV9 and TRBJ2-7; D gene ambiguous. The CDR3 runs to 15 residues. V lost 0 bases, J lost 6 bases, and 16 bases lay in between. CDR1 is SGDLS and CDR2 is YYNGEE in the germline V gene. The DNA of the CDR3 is TGTGCCAGCAGCGTAGGATTGGCAGAAGAAAGCGAGCAGTACTTC. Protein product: CASSVGLAEESEQYF.

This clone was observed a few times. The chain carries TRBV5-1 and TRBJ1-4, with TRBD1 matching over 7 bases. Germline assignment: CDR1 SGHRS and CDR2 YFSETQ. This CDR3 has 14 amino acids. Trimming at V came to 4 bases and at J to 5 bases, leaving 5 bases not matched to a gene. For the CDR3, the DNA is TGCGCCAGCAGCCCGACAGGGTTAAATGAAAAACTGTTTTTT. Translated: CASSPTGLNEKLFF. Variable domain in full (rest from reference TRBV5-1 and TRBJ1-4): KAGVTQTPRYLIKTRGQQVTLSCSPISGHRSVSWYQQTPGQGLQFLFEYFSETQRNKGNFPGRFSGRQFSNSRSEMNVSTLELGDSALYLCASSPTGLNEKLFFGSGTQLSVL.

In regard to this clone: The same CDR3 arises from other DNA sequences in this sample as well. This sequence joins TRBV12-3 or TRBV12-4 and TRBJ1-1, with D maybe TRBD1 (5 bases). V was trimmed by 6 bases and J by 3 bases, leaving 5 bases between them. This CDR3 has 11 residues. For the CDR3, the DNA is TGTGCCAGCAGAGGGGACACTGAAGCTTTCTTT. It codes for CASRGDTEAFF.

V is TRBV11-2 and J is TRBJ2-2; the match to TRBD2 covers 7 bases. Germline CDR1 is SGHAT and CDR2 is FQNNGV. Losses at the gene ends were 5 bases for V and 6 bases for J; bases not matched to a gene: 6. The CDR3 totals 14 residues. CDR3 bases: TGTGCCAGCAGCGGGGACTATAGTGCCGGGGAGCTGTTTTTT. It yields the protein CASSGDYSAGELFF.

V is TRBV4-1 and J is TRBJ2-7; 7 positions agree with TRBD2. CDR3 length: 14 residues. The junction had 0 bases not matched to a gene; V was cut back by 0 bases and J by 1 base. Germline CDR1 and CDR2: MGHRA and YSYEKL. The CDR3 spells CASSQEGLSYEQYF. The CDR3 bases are TGCGCCAGCAGCCAAGAGGGACTATCCTACGAGCAGTACTTC.

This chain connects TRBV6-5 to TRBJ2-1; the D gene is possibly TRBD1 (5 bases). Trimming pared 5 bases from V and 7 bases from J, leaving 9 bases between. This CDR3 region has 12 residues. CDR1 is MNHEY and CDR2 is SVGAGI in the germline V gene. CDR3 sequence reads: CASSKQVNEQFF. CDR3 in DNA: TGTGCCAGCAGTAAACAGGTTAATGAGCAGTTCTTC.

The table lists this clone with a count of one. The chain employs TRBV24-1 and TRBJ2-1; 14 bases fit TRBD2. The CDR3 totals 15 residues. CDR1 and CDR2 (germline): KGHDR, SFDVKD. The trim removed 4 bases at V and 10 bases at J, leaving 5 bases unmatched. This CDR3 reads CATSEPGLAGEEQFF. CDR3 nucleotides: TGTGCCACCAGTGAGCCGGGACTAGCGGGAGAAGAGCAGTTCTTC.